The 29 T cell receptor beta chains below were found in one sample sequenced in a study of blood T cell repertoires in COVID-19. TCRdb keeps only in-frame clones here, not all; method: immunoSEQ multiplex PCR. Counted here are about 47,000 clones, about 81% occurring once; the ten biggest clones make up about 27%. The specimen sequenced was peripheral blood. The receptors here all came from a woman of 80 years or more with COVID-19, enrolled during active disease.

The chain carries TRBV2 and TRBJ1-5; no clear D. The CDR3 sequence is 15 residues long. Trimming shortened V by 2 bases and J by 2 bases, and 10 bases separated the two germline ends. Looked up from germline, CDR1 is SNHLY and CDR2 is FYNNEI. CDR3 DNA: TGTGCCAGCAGTGAAAGAGGGCTCGGCAATCAGCCCCAGCATTTT. It translates to CASSERGLGNQPQHF.

For the CDR3, the DNA is TGTGCCATCAGTGGGACAATGGGGTTAGAGACCCAGTACTTC. It yields the protein CAISGTMGLETQYF. The chain is built from TRBV10-3 and TRBJ2-5, with D maybe TRBD1 (5 bases). The CDR3 loop spans 14 amino acids. V was trimmed by 4 bases and J by 4 bases, leaving 13 bases between them. CDR1 ENHRY and CDR2 SYGVKD come from the germline V gene.

The chain joins TRBV27 to TRBJ1-5, with D perhaps matching TRBD1 (5 bases). Germline V gene lookup returns CDR1 MNHEY and CDR2 SMNVEV (reference sequence). The germline V and J ends were trimmed by 7 bases and 2 bases, with 15 bases remaining between them. The CDR3 is 15 amino acids. DNA of the CDR3: TGTGCCAGCATGGGGTGGGGGGAAGGCAATCAGCCCCAGCATTTT. It codes for CASMGWGEGNQPQHF.

This chain connects TRBV6-1 to TRBJ1-2, with 7 bases that match TRBD1. The CDR3 contains 15 residues. The germline V gene encodes CDR1 MNHNS and CDR2 SASEGT. Losses at the gene ends were 2 bases for V and 8 bases for J; bases not matched to a gene: 11. The CDR3 here is CASSERTRQGSGYTF. CDR3 nucleotides: TGTGCCAGCAGTGAACGGACGAGACAGGGTAGCGGCTACACCTTC.

The chain employs TRBV5-1 and TRBJ1-2, with D unresolved. CDR1 and CDR2 from the germline V gene are SGHRS and YFSETQ. V lost 0 bases to trimming and J lost 8 bases, with 11 bases between them. The CDR3 length is 13 residues. The CDR3 region is CASSLAPKEGYTF. The CDR3 DNA follows: TGCGCCAGCAGCTTGGCGCCGAAGGAGGGCTACACCTTC.

This clone was seen once. This chain connects TRBV9 to TRBJ2-3; possible D gene TRBD2, 6 bases. The CDR3 totals 14 residues. Germline V gene lookup returns CDR1 SGDLS and CDR2 YYNGEE. V lost 3 bases, J lost 5 bases, and 13 bases lay in between. The CDR3 DNA follows: TGTGCCAGCAGCGCGGCGGTAGCGGAAGATACGCAGTATTTT. It codes for CASSAAVAEDTQYF.

V gene TRBV7-3 combines with J gene TRBJ2-1, with 13 positions matching TRBD2. The germline V gene encodes CDR1 SGHTA and CDR2 FQGTGA. J gave up 6 bases and V 5 bases, and 4 bases lay outside the gene matches. The CDR3 length is 15 residues. CDR3 region: CASSPGTSGVNEQFF. The CDR3 bases are TGTGCCAGCAGCCCAGGGACTAGCGGGGTCAATGAGCAGTTCTTC.

This clone is a singleton in its sample. The chain is built from TRBV3-1 (or the pseudogene TRBV3-2) and TRBJ1-1; D uncertain. Per germline, CDR1 LGHDT and CDR2 YNNKEL (reference sequence). V was shortened by 2 bases and J by 6 bases, with 13 bases between the two germline ends. The CDR3 contains 14 residues. The CDR3 is CASSQFGELSEAFF. CDR3 coding DNA: TGTGCCAGCAGCCAATTCGGAGAGTTGTCTGAAGCTTTCTTT.

V usage is TRBV6-4 and J usage is TRBJ1-3; D is unresolved. Trimming removed 7 bases from V and 4 bases from J, with 5 bases in between. This CDR3 has 11 amino acids. Germline V gene data show CDR1 as MRHNA and CDR2 as SNTAGT. Here the CDR3 reads CASTVGNTIYF. CDR3 coding DNA: TGTGCCAGCACCGTCGGAAACACCATATATTTT.

This rearrangement joins TRBV7-3 to TRBJ2-1, with TRBD2 matching 12 bases. Germline values: CDR1 SGHTA, CDR2 FQGTGA. The V and J ends lost 5 bases and 4 bases, in that order; junction bases with no gene match: 6. CDR3 length equals 16 residues. The CDR3 loop reads CASSPLAGGMYNEQFF. The CDR3 nucleotides read TGTGCCAGCAGCCCCCTAGCGGGAGGGATGTACAATGAGCAGTTCTTC.

The gene calls are TRBV5-1 and TRBJ2-1; 7 nucleotides align to TRBD2. V lost 4 bases to trimming and J lost 0 bases; unmatched junction nucleotides: 4. There are 15 residues in the CDR3. The germline V gene has CDR1 SGHRS and CDR2 YFSETQ. In DNA form, the CDR3 reads TGCGCCAGCAGCCCAAGCGGGGCCTCCTACAATGAGCAGTTCTTC. It is translated as CASSPSGASYNEQFF.

The V gene is TRBV7-9, the J gene TRBJ1-2; 8 bases line up with TRBD1. The CDR3 contains 13 residues. Per the germline V gene, CDR1 is SEHNR and CDR2 is FQNEAQ (reference sequence). J was trimmed by 4 bases and V by 6 bases; bases with no gene match: 4. CDR3 sequence reads: CASRPGTGYGYTF. DNA for the CDR3: TGTGCCAGCAGGCCCGGGACAGGCTATGGCTACACCTTC.

This chain uses TRBV5-4 with TRBJ2-1, with 9 bases identical to TRBD1. This CDR3 is built from 14 residues. Per the germline V gene, CDR1 is SGHNT and CDR2 is YYREEE (reference sequence). V trimming: 5 bases; J trimming: 8 bases; junction bases outside the gene matches: 8. The CDR3 bases are TGTGCCAGCAGTTGGACAGGGGTGACGGATGAGCAGTTCTTC. This codes for CASSWTGVTDEQFF.

This sequence joins TRBV7-8 and TRBJ2-3, with a tentative D call TRBD2 (6 bases). V shed 7 bases and J shed 3 bases, with 23 bases lying between them. The CDR3 runs 17 residues. Germline CDR1 and CDR2: SGHVS and FQNEAQ. CDR3 amino acids: CASTYPHGGEGTDTQYF. DNA for the CDR3: TGTGCCAGCACCTACCCCCACGGGGGAGAGGGAACAGATACGCAGTATTTT.

In its sample, this clone was seen a few times. The chain employs TRBV27 and TRBJ2-2; TRBD2 matches 8 bases. The CDR3 is 15 amino acids. Germline CDR1 and CDR2: MNHEY and SMNVEV (reference sequence). The J segment lost 1 base and the V segment lost 8 bases, leaving 6 bases of the junction unmatched. CDR3 nucleotide sequence: TGTGCCAGCCGGACTAGCAGACTGAACACCGGGGAGCTGTTTTTT. Translating it yields CASRTSRLNTGELFF.

The chain couples TRBV28 to TRBJ1-1, with TRBD1 matching over 9 bases. Germline values: CDR1 MDHEN, CDR2 SYDVKM. V lost 4 bases to trimming and J lost 3 bases; unmatched junction nucleotides: 6. The CDR3 has 15 amino acids. DNA for the CDR3: TGTGCCAGCAGTTGGGACAGGGAGGGGCACACTGAAGCTTTCTTT. Its protein is CASSWDREGHTEAFF.

V gene TRBV3-1 (or the pseudogene TRBV3-2) combines with J gene TRBJ2-3, with 9 bases fitting TRBD2. From germline, CDR1 is LGHDT and CDR2 YNNKEL (reference sequence). The CDR3 length is 18 residues. J lost 1 base, V lost 4 bases, and 12 bases had no gene match. The CDR3 DNA reads as TGTGCCAGCAGCCCCCAGCTGGGAGCGGGGGGACGCACAGATACGCAGTATTTT. Its translation is CASSPQLGAGGRTDTQYF.

V gene TRBV4-1 combines with J gene TRBJ2-3, with 10 bases aligning to TRBD2. The CDR3 sequence is 17 residues long. Germline loops: CDR1 MGHRA, CDR2 YSYEKL. J lost 0 bases, V lost 4 bases, and 7 bases had no gene match. The CDR3 is CASSLRAGGTSTDTQYF. Here the CDR3 DNA reads TGCGCCAGCAGCCTCAGAGCGGGAGGGACTAGCACAGATACGCAGTATTTT.

V gene TRBV7-2 combines with J gene TRBJ2-1, with 8 bases aligning to TRBD2. In germline, CDR1 is SGHTA, CDR2 FQGNSA. The CDR3 contains 15 residues. Trimming took 5 bases from V and 6 from J; bases not matched to a gene: 9. The DNA of the CDR3 is TGTGCCAGCAGCGGGCTGGGCGGGAGGTTCAATGAGCAGTTCTTC. This gives the protein CASSGLGGRFNEQFF.

The V and J genes are TRBV5-1 and TRBJ2-7; a possible D gene is TRBD1 (5 bases). This CDR3 is built from 14 residues. CDR1 is SGHRS, CDR2 YFSETQ, per germline. V lost 0 bases and J 5 bases, leaving 12 bases between the germline ends. The CDR3 loop reads CASSLVSGLDEQYF. CDR3 DNA: TGCGCCAGCAGCTTGGTTTCAGGGTTAGACGAGCAGTACTTC.

The chain joins TRBV5-1 to TRBJ2-3; D is uncertain. V dropped 3 bases and J dropped 4 bases, with 6 bases sitting between them. This CDR3 has 12 amino acids. Germline V gene sequence: CDR1 SGHRS, CDR2 YFSETQ. This CDR3 reads CASSYESDTQYF. DNA for the CDR3: TGCGCCAGCAGCTATGAGTCAGATACGCAGTATTTT.

This chain connects TRBV5-1 to TRBJ2-3; a possible D gene is TRBD2 (5 bases). The CDR3 consists of 17 residues. V dropped 1 base and J dropped 0 bases, with 15 bases sitting between them. CDR1 SGHRS and CDR2 YFSETQ come from the germline V gene. The CDR3 coding sequence is TGCGCCAGCAGCTTGTATCCGGGGAGCCCTAGCACAGATACGCAGTATTTT. Translated: CASSLYPGSPSTDTQYF.

This chain connects TRBV5-8 to TRBJ1-6; D might be TRBD1 (6 bases). Between the trimmed V and J ends, which lost 0 bases and 4 bases, there was a span of 8 bases. The CDR3 length is 15 residues. Germline lookup yields CDR1 SGHTS and CDR2 YDEGEE. CDR3 coding DNA: TGTGCCAGCAGCTTGGTGCAGGGGTATAATTCACCCCTCCACTTT. Amino acids: CASSLVQGYNSPLHF. Full variable domain (remainder filled in from reference TRBV5-8 and TRBJ1-6): EAGVTQSPTHLIKTRGQQATLRCSPISGHTSVYWYQQALGLGLQFLLWYDEGEERNRGNFPPRFSGRQFPNYSSELNVNALELEDSALYLCASSLVQGYNSPLHFGNGTRLTVT.

The chain joins TRBV6-2 or TRBV6-3 to TRBJ2-3; D is perhaps TRBD2 (6 bases). V gave up 5 bases and J gave up 9 bases, with 15 bases separating them. CDR1 is MNHEY, CDR2 SVGEGT, per germline. The CDR3 is 13 amino acids. The CDR3 bases are TGTGCCAGCAGTCTCGGGACTCCGAGAACGCAGTATTTT. It yields the protein CASSLGTPRTQYF.

This sequence joins TRBV3-1 (or the pseudogene TRBV3-2) and TRBJ1-2; D is undetermined. Trimming left V 1 base short and J 2 bases short, with 14 bases between. This CDR3 has 16 amino acids. Germline CDR1 is LGHDT and CDR2 is YNNKEL (reference sequence). The CDR3 coding sequence is TGTGCCAGCAGCCAAGGTCTAACAGATTCGAACTATGGCTACACCTTC. Protein sequence: CASSQGLTDSNYGYTF.

This chain joins TRBV5-8 and TRBJ1-5, with a tentative D call TRBD1 (5 bases). This CDR3 spans 15 amino acids. Looked up from germline, CDR1 is SGHTS and CDR2 is YDEGEE. V lost 2 bases to trimming and J lost 4 bases, with 13 bases between them. The CDR3 protein is CASSFDGQGNQPQHF. DNA for the CDR3: TGTGCCAGCAGCTTCGATGGGCAGGGAAATCAGCCCCAGCATTTT.

This sequence joins TRBV10-3 and TRBJ2-1; 8 bases align to TRBD2. Trimming at V came to 3 bases and at J to 8 bases, leaving 15 bases not matched to a gene. Germline values: CDR1 ENHRY, CDR2 SYGVKD. The CDR3 runs to 17 residues. CDR3 sequence: CAISDSSGGSLRDEQFF. The CDR3 DNA reads TGTGCCATCAGTGATTCCTCGGGGGGGTCTTTAAGAGATGAGCAGTTCTTC.

The gene calls are TRBV7-9 and TRBJ1-2; D remains unclear. Trimming cost V 3 bases and J 6 bases, with 14 bases left between them. The germline V gene has CDR1 SEHNR and CDR2 FQNEAQ (reference sequence). The CDR3 is 14 amino acids. Here the CDR3 reads CASSFDTPRDGYTF. CDR3 nucleotides: TGTGCCAGCAGCTTCGACACACCTCGTGATGGCTACACCTTC.

This chain uses TRBV7-9 with TRBJ1-1; the D gene is possibly TRBD1 (5 bases). The V end lost 5 bases, the J end lost 1 base, and 11 bases lay between the germline ends. The germline V gene encodes CDR1 SEHNR and CDR2 FQNEAQ (reference sequence). The CDR3 sequence is 14 residues long. The CDR3 nucleotides read TGTGCCAGCAGCCAGACAGACAGGAACACTGAAGCTTTCTTT. It encodes CASSQTDRNTEAFF.